Presented here are 25 T cell receptor beta chains from one specimen sequenced in a study of identical twins. TCRdb reprocessed the 5' RACE reads with MiXCR, giving one entry per CDR3 protein. The data contain 350,000 to 450,000 distinct CDR3 sequences, approximately 17% of them singletons. The sample was naive T cells sorted from blood. The receptor source for this set is a man aged 50-60 years in good health.

This clonotype occurred once. The chain recombines TRBV24-1 with TRBJ1-5, with D unclear. CDR1 and CDR2 from the germline V gene are KGHDR and SFDVKD. This CDR3 is 11 amino acids long. Trimming left V 9 bases short and J 8 bases short, with 10 bases between. CDR3 sequence: CATGQLEPQHF. CDR3 in DNA: TGTGCCACCGGCCAGTTGGAGCCCCAGCATTTT.

In this sample, this clonotype turned up many times. The chain carries TRBV12-3 or TRBV12-4 and TRBJ2-3; perhaps TRBD2 as D (7 bases). V was clipped by 1 base and J by 4 bases, with 12 bases between them. The CDR3 sequence is 15 residues long. The CDR3 sequence: CASSLEGGPSDTQYF. CDR3 nucleotides: TGTGCCAGCAGTTTAGAGGGGGGGCCCTCAGATACGCAGTATTTT.

The chain is built from TRBV7-8 and TRBJ1-6, with TRBD1 identical over 8 bases. Germline V gene sequence: CDR1 SGHVS, CDR2 FQNEAQ. V dropped 5 bases and J dropped 10; count of bases not matched to a gene: 7. The CDR3 runs 14 residues. This chain's CDR3 is CASSPNRGVSPLHF. CDR3 sequence (DNA): TGTGCCAGCAGCCCAAACAGGGGGGTGTCACCCCTCCACTTT.

This clonotype has at least ten counts. The rearrangement joins TRBV20-1 to TRBJ2-3; D is undetermined. Germline loops: CDR1 DFQATT, CDR2 SNEGSKA (reference sequence). The CDR3 spans 14 residues. Trimming left V 3 bases short and J 3 bases short, with 13 bases between. CDR3 DNA: TGCAGTGCTAGGGCGTTGAAGGGAACAGATACGCAGTATTTT. Translating gives CSARALKGTDTQYF.

This chain uses TRBV12-3 or TRBV12-4 with TRBJ2-3, with D perhaps assigned TRBD1 or TRBD2 (5 bases each). This CDR3 is built from 13 residues. Trimming removed 3 bases from V and 6 bases from J, with 10 bases in between. CDR3 nucleotide sequence: TGTGCCAGCAGTTTCCGGGACGCGGATACGCAGTATTTT. This translates into CASSFRDADTQYF.

The CDR3 reads CASSQGPGPYEQYF. The DNA of the CDR3 is TGTGCCAGCAGCCAAGGTCCGGGACCCTACGAGCAGTACTTC. The V gene is TRBV14, the J gene TRBJ2-7; the D call may be TRBD1 or TRBD2 (5 bases each). Trimming pared 1 base from V and 2 bases from J, leaving 9 bases between. The germline V gene encodes CDR1 SGHDN and CDR2 FVKESK. This CDR3 has 14 amino acids.

This clonotype turned up a few times. The J gene is TRBJ1-4, the V gene TRBV4-3, with a possible D match to TRBD1 (5 bases). The CDR3 is 15 amino acids. Per germline, CDR1 LGHNA and CDR2 YSLEER. Trimming removed 3 bases from V and 8 bases from J, with 16 bases in between. CDR3 sequence: CASSQASGQREKLFF. The CDR3 bases are TGCGCCAGCAGCCAGGCCTCGGGGCAACGAGAAAAACTGTTTTTT.

This CDR3 reads CASSFRGTTDTQYF. CDR3 nucleotide sequence: TGTGCCAGCAGTTTTCGCGGGACCACAGATACGCAGTATTTT. V and J are TRBV28 and TRBJ2-3; maybe TRBD2 (6 bases). The ends were cut back, 3 bases at V and 2 bases at J, with 9 bases in the middle. The germline CDR1 and CDR2 sequences are MDHEN and SYDVKM. The CDR3 extends over 14 amino acids.

On this clonotype itself: The CDR3 end shows no conserved phenylalanine or tryptophan, and so a read error is likely. The limits of the CDR3 on the DNA are not certain, so only TCRdb's listed CDR3 is given. The chain joins TRBV10-3 to TRBJ1-6; the table gives TRBD1 as D, unverified against the DNA. Germline V gene lookup returns CDR1 ENHRY and CDR2 SYGVKD. The CDR3 is 13 amino acids in total, end residues counted. CDR3 in amino acids: CAISERDRGHPVL.

In its sample, this clonotype was seen many times. The chain joins TRBV5-1 to TRBJ2-2, with TRBD2 matching over 8 bases. The CDR3 length is 15 residues. With V trimmed by 3 bases and J by 2 bases, 3 bases remained unmatched. Germline values: CDR1 SGHRS, CDR2 YFSETQ. The CDR3 DNA reads TGCGCCAGCAGCTCCCTAGCGGGTAACACCGGGGAGCTGTTTTTT. Translated, it gives CASSSLAGNTGELFF.

This clonotype was observed a handful of times. The chain combines TRBV6-2 or TRBV6-3 with TRBJ1-1; TRBD1 aligns across 7 bases. In germline, CDR1 is MNHEY, CDR2 SVGEGT. V lost 8 bases and J lost 7; bases outside the gene matches: 10. The CDR3 covers 13 residues. CDR3: CASGPGTAFEAFF. The CDR3 DNA reads TGTGCCAGCGGACCCGGGACAGCCTTTGAAGCTTTCTTT.

This clonotype came up many times. This chain uses TRBV5-1 with TRBJ2-5; 7 nucleotides agree with TRBD2. Germline V gene lookup returns CDR1 SGHRS and CDR2 YFSETQ. J lost 2 bases, V lost 4 bases, and 5 bases had no gene match. This CDR3 is built from 14 residues. Here the CDR3 DNA reads TGCGCCAGCAGCCACGGGGGGAATCAAGAGACCCAGTACTTC. Encoded protein: CASSHGGNQETQYF.

Here the CDR3 reads CASSLAESPNTQYF. The CDR3 DNA follows: TGCGCCAGCAGCTTGGCGGAAAGTCCGAATACGCAGTATTTT. The rearrangement uses TRBV5-1 and TRBJ2-3; D not resolved. CDR1 and CDR2 (germline): SGHRS, YFSETQ. The V gene lost 0 bases and the J gene lost 7 bases, with 12 bases spanning the gap. The CDR3 has 14 residues.

The count of this clonotype is one. J is TRBJ2-6 and V is TRBV5-1; possible D gene TRBD2, 6 bases. This CDR3 is built from 15 residues. Looked up from germline, CDR1 is SGHRS and CDR2 is YFSETQ. Trimming took 4 bases from V and 1 from J, leaving 9 bases between them. The CDR3: CASSGGVSGANVLTF. CDR3 coding DNA: TGCGCCAGCAGCGGCGGGGTATCTGGGGCCAACGTCCTGACTTTC. Complete variable domain (other parts from reference TRBV5-1 and TRBJ2-6): KAGVTQTPRYLIKTRGQQVTLSCSPISGHRSVSWYQQTPGQGLQFLFEYFSETQRNKGNFPGRFSGRQFSNSRSEMNVSTLELGDSALYLCASSGGVSGANVLTFGAGSRLTVL.

This clonotype has more than one count but fewer than ten. The gene calls are TRBV20-1 and TRBJ2-7; no clear D. The CDR3 has 15 residues. V lost 2 bases and J lost 3, with 17 bases in between. The V gene's germline CDR1 is DFQATT and CDR2 SNEGSKA (reference sequence). The CDR3 nucleotides read TGCAGTGCTAGACCCCCGCGTGGCACTAACTACGAGCAGTACTTC. Translating it yields CSARPPRGTNYEQYF.

This clonotype was observed a few times. This rearrangement joins TRBV20-1 to TRBJ2-5; 8 bases map to TRBD1. Germline CDR1 and CDR2: DFQATT and SNEGSKA (reference sequence). Trimming removed 1 base from V and 2 bases from J; junction bases left unmatched: 6. The CDR3 is made up of 15 amino acids. CDR3 DNA: TGCAGTGCTAGAGTGCCGACAGGGGCGCAAGAGACCCAGTACTTC. Translating gives CSARVPTGAQETQYF.

The chain employs TRBV10-3 and TRBJ1-5, with D perhaps TRBD1 (6 bases). This CDR3 spans 14 amino acids. Germline V gives CDR1 ENHRY, CDR2 SYGVKD. With 4 bases removed from V and 7 bases from J, the gap between germline ends came to 14 bases. The CDR3 bases are TGTGCCATCAGTGGAGACTTAGGGGGGCAGCCCCAGCATTTT. It yields the protein CAISGDLGGQPQHF.

In its sample, this clonotype was seen a few times. The genes are TRBV4-3 and TRBJ2-1; weak D call: TRBD2 (5 bases). Trimming took 0 bases from V and 7 from J, leaving 13 bases between them. The CDR3 is 15 residues long. CDR1 is LGHNA and CDR2 is YSLEER in the germline V gene. The CDR3 region has the DNA TGCGCCAGCAGCCAAGACTGGCGCGGGTGGAATGAGCAGTTCTTC. This translates into CASSQDWRGWNEQFF.

The CDR3 reads CASTSGLAYEQYF. DNA of the CDR3: TGTGCCAGCACCTCAGGACTGGCCTACGAGCAGTACTTC. The chain carries TRBV12-3 or TRBV12-4 and TRBJ2-7; TRBD2 is a possible D gene (5 bases). This CDR3 comprises 13 residues. V lost 7 bases and J lost 2, with 12 bases in between.

The chain uses TRBV30 and TRBJ1-6; a possible D gene is TRBD1 (6 bases). Germline values: CDR1 GTSNPN, CDR2 SVGIG (reference sequence). The germline V and J ends were trimmed by 1 base and 3 bases, with 13 bases remaining between them. The CDR3 consists of 16 residues. In nucleotides, the CDR3 is TGTGCCTGGAGTGGGGACATGGAGGGCTATAATTCACCCCTCCACTTT. Amino acid sequence: CAWSGDMEGYNSPLHF. The whole variable domain, filled in from reference TRBV30 and TRBJ1-6, reads SQTIHQWPATLVQPVGSPLSLECTVEGTSNPNLYWYRQAAGRGLQLLFYSVGIGQISSEVPQNLSASRPQDRQFILSSKKLLLSDSGFYLCAWSGDMEGYNSPLHFGNGTRLTVT.

The chain links TRBV29-1 to TRBJ2-2; D is unresolved. Germline CDR1 is SQVTM and CDR2 is ANQGSEA. This CDR3 region has 13 residues. The V end was cut by 3 bases, the J end by 1 base, with 6 bases between. The CDR3 loop is CSVDRQNTGELFF. Here the CDR3 DNA reads TGCAGCGTTGATAGACAGAACACCGGGGAGCTGTTTTTT.

This clonotype was counted only a few times. V gene TRBV4-2 combines with J gene TRBJ1-4, with unresolved D. The CDR3 is 18 residues long. The V and J ends lost 2 bases and 4 bases respectively, with 20 bases between them. Germline V lookup: CDR1 LGHNA, CDR2 YNFKEQ. CDR3: CASSQSEGLHTLNEKLFF. CDR3 bases: TGTGCCAGCAGCCAATCGGAGGGTTTGCATACCCTTAATGAAAAACTGTTTTTT.

This clonotype occurred many times. The DNA for the CDR3 is TGTGCCAGCAGTCTCATCACAGATACGCAGTATTTT. Its protein product is CASSLITDTQYF. The chain uses TRBV7-9 and TRBJ2-3, with unresolved D. The CDR3 consists of 12 residues. V was cut by 6 bases and J by 2 bases, with 6 bases left in between. The germline gives CDR1 SEHNR, CDR2 FQNEAQ (reference sequence).

The chain has TRBV29-1 and TRBJ2-5; 10 nucleotides align to TRBD1. This CDR3 is built from 14 residues. The ends lost 4 bases at V and 4 bases at J; junction bases unmatched: 6. Germline lookup yields CDR1 SQVTM and CDR2 ANQGSEA. DNA of the CDR3: TGCAGCGTTGTAGGACAGGGGGGAATAGAGACCCAGTACTTC. The encoded protein is CSVVGQGGIETQYF.

In this sample, this clonotype turned up a few times. This CDR3 reads CSVGFPRSYEQYF. The CDR3 DNA is TGCAGCGTCGGCTTCCCCCGCTCCTACGAGCAGTACTTC. The chain carries TRBV29-1 and TRBJ2-7, with D unclear. V dropped 6 bases and J dropped 0 bases, with 12 bases sitting between them. The CDR3 contains 13 residues. Germline CDR1 is SQVTM and CDR2 is ANQGSEA.